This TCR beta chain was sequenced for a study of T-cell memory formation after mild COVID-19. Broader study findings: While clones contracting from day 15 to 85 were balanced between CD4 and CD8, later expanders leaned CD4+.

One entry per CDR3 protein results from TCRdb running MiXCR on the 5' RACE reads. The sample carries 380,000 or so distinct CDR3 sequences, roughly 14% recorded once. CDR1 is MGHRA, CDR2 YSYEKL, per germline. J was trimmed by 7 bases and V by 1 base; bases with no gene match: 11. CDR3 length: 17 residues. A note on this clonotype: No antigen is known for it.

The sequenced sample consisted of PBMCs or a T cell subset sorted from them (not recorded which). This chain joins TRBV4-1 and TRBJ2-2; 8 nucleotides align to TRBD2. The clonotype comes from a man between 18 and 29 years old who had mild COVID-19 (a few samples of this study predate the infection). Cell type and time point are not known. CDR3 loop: CASSQVGLAGSNGELFF. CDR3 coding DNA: TGCGCCAGCAGCCAAGTTGGGCTAGCGGGTAGTAACGGGGAGCTGTTTTTT.